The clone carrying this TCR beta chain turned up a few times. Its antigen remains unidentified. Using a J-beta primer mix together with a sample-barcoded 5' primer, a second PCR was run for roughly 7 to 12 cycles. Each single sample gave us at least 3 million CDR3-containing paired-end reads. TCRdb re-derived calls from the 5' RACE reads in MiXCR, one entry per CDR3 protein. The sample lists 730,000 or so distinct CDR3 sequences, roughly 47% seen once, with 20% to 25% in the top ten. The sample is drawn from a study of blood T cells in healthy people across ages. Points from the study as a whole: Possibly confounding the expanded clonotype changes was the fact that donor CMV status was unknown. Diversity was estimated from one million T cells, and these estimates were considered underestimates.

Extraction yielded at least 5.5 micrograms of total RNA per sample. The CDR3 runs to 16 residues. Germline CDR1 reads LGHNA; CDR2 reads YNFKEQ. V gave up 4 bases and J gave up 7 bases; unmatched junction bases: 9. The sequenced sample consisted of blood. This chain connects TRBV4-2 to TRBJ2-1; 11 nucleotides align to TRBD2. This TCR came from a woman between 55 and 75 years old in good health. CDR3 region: CASSPLTSGSGNEQFF. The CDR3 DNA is TGTGCCAGCAGCCCTTTAACTAGCGGGAGCGGGAATGAGCAGTTCTTC.